The 5 T cell receptor beta chains below come from one sample, sequenced in a study of shared T cell receptors in the human thymus. Measured with immunoSEQ multiplex PCR; TCRdb has only the in-frame clones, and not every one. The data hold around 730,000 clones, with 75% to 90% observed a single time. The same data also went into a second study, on human thymus T cells.

Specimen: thymocytes. The receptors come from a girl under three years old with a congenital heart defect.

The chain combines TRBV28 with TRBJ1-4; the D is unclear. Deletions cut 6 bases from V and 4 bases from J, with 12 bases between. CDR1 is MDHEN, CDR2 SYDVKM, per germline. The CDR3 is made up of 14 amino acids. The CDR3 DNA follows: TGTGCCAGCAGAGAGGGTTTGCGTAATGAAAAACTGTTTTTT. Its protein product is CASREGLRNEKLFF.

The chain is built from TRBV4-1 and TRBJ2-7; TRBD2 matches at 8 bases. Germline V gene sequence: CDR1 MGHRA, CDR2 YSYEKL. CDR3 length: 15 residues. V lost 0 bases, J lost 2 bases, and 3 bases stayed unmatched. CDR3 region: CASSQELAETYEQYF. The DNA for the CDR3 is TGCGCCAGCAGCCAAGAACTAGCGGAGACCTACGAGCAGTACTTC.

This chain connects TRBV6-6 to TRBJ1-5; D call uncertain. Germline V gene lookup returns CDR1 MNHNY and CDR2 SVGAGI (reference sequence). V was cut by 6 bases and J by 5 bases, with 8 bases left in between. The CDR3 is 12 amino acids. The CDR3 DNA is TGTGCCAGCAGCAAACCAGATCAGCCCCAGCATTTT. This encodes CASSKPDQPQHF.

The rearrangement links TRBV11-2 to TRBJ2-7; 7 nucleotides match TRBD2. After removal of 8 bases from V and 0 bases from J, the junction contained 13 bases not matched to a gene. The CDR3 is made up of 16 amino acids. Germline CDR1 and CDR2: SGHAT and FQNNGV. CDR3 in DNA: TGTGCCAGCCGGTTCGGGGGGTCCACCGGCTCCTACGAGCAGTACTTC. Its protein is CASRFGGSTGSYEQYF.

This clone was seen more than once but under ten times. The chain joins TRBV7-9 to TRBJ1-1; 7 nucleotides agree with TRBD1. The V gene's germline CDR1 is SEHNR and CDR2 FQNEAQ (reference sequence). The ends lost 5 bases at V and 2 bases at J; junction bases unmatched: 8. The CDR3 is 15 amino acids. CDR3: CASSPVEGANTEAFF. The CDR3 DNA reads as TGTGCCAGCAGCCCCGTGGAGGGGGCAAACACTGAAGCTTTCTTT.